The 20 T cell receptor beta chains in this list originate from one sample, sequenced in a study of control samples from healthy donors and cancer patients. The table came from immunoSEQ multiplex PCR; TCRdb's copy has only in-frame clones and leaves some out. The table has about 130,000 clones, 85% to 95% seen once. Sequencing was carried out using PBMCs. The receptor source for this set is a man aged 80 or over with head and neck cancer.

The chain joins TRBV5-4 to TRBJ2-7, with TRBD2 matching 10 bases. Germline V gives CDR1 SGHNT, CDR2 YYREEE (reference sequence). V was clipped by 4 bases and J by 7 bases; unmatched bases: 8. The CDR3 has 14 amino acids. The CDR3 loop reads CASSPQREGREQYF. The CDR3 DNA reads as TGTGCCAGCAGCCCCCAGCGGGAGGGCCGAGAGCAGTACTTC.

This sequence joins TRBV4-3 and TRBJ1-3, with D possibly being TRBD1 (5 bases). Germline V gene data show CDR1 as LGHNA and CDR2 as YSLEER. The CDR3 sequence is 16 residues long. Trimming left V 0 bases short and J 3 bases short, with 12 bases between. In DNA form, the CDR3 reads TGCGCCAGCAGCCAAGAAACGTGGGGCGTTGGAAACACCATATATTTT. It translates to CASSQETWGVGNTIYF.

The V call is TRBV2, the J call TRBJ2-5, with no clear D. Trimming took 6 bases from V and 1 from J, leaving 9 bases between them. The CDR3 spans 13 residues. CDR1 is SNHLY, CDR2 FYNNEI, per germline. The CDR3 nucleotides read TGTGCCAGCAGGAACTTTGGCCAAGAGACCCAGTACTTC. Translating gives CASRNFGQETQYF.

V gene TRBV5-1 combines with J gene TRBJ1-4; D is possibly TRBD1 (5 bases). This CDR3 region has 15 residues. The germline gives CDR1 SGHRS, CDR2 YFSETQ. Trimming shortened V by 5 bases and J by 0 bases, and 11 bases separated the two germline ends. This chain's CDR3 is CASRDNAATNEKLFF. For the CDR3, the DNA is TGCGCCAGCAGGGACAACGCAGCAACTAATGAAAAACTGTTTTTT.

The chain is built from TRBV20-1 and TRBJ2-5; D ambiguous. The V gene lost 3 bases and the J gene lost 5 bases, with 16 bases spanning the gap. Germline CDR1 DFQATT, CDR2 SNEGSKA (reference sequence). The CDR3 has 14 amino acids. This chain's CDR3 is CSASAAPPQETQYF. The CDR3 bases are TGCAGTGCTAGTGCGGCCCCACCCCAGGAGACCCAGTACTTC.

This clone was detected once. The chain has TRBV15 and TRBJ2-7, with D unclear. Trimming shortened V by 4 bases and J by 3 bases, and 16 bases separated the two germline ends. Germline V gene data show CDR1 as LNHNV and CDR2 as YYDKDF (reference sequence). The CDR3 has 15 residues. Written as DNA, the CDR3 is TGTGCCACCAGCAAAACTCCCCGCGTCCTCTACGAGCAGTACTTC. This encodes CATSKTPRVLYEQYF.

The chain recombines TRBV5-8 with TRBJ2-7; weak D call: TRBD2 (6 bases). Between the trimmed V and J ends, which lost 4 bases and 2 bases, there was a span of 13 bases. This CDR3 has 14 amino acids. Germline CDR1 and CDR2: SGHTS and YDEGEE. CDR3 in amino acids: CASSPRRGTYEQYF. The CDR3 DNA sequence: TGTGCCAGCAGCCCCCGTCGGGGGACCTACGAGCAGTACTTC. The full variable domain, its missing parts supplied by reference TRBV5-8 and TRBJ2-7, is EAGVTQSPTHLIKTRGQQATLRCSPISGHTSVYWYQQALGLGLQFLLWYDEGEERNRGNFPPRFSGRQFPNYSSELNVNALELEDSALYLCASSPRRGTYEQYFGPGTRLTVT.

With regard to this clone: In the same sample, other DNA sequences code for this CDR3. The V call is TRBV19, the J call TRBJ1-5, with D unresolved. V shed 3 bases and J shed 1 base, with 4 bases lying between them. Germline CDR1 and CDR2: LNHDA and SQIVND (reference sequence). The CDR3 is made up of 13 amino acids. The CDR3 nucleotides are TGTGCCAGTAGTATGGGCAGCAATCAGCCCCAGCATTTT. The encoded protein is CASSMGSNQPQHF.

The chain joins TRBV18 to TRBJ2-7; no firm D call. CDR3 length equals 15 residues. The germline V and J ends were trimmed by 0 bases and 0 bases, with 9 bases remaining between them. Germline V gives CDR1 KGHSH, CDR2 LQKENI. CDR3 sequence (DNA): TGTGCCAGCTCACCACCGGGTTTCTCCTCCTACGAGCAGTACTTC. Translated: CASSPPGFSSYEQYF. The whole variable domain, filled in from reference TRBV18 and TRBJ2-7, reads NAGVMQNPRHLVRRRGQEARLRCSPMKGHSHVYWYRQLPEEGLKFMVYLQKENIIDESGMPKERFSAEFPKEGPSILRIQQVVRGDSAAYFCASSPPGFSSYEQYFGPGTRLTVT.

This chain uses TRBV18 with TRBJ2-7, with D maybe TRBD2 (5 bases). CDR1 and CDR2 (germline): KGHSH, LQKENI. With 3 bases removed from V and 2 bases from J, the gap between germline ends came to 11 bases. This CDR3 contains 14 residues. The CDR3 DNA reads as TGTGCCAGCTCACCGACCGGGAATCCCTACGAGCAGTACTTC. Its translation: CASSPTGNPYEQYF.

This chain joins TRBV9 and TRBJ1-2; a possible D gene is TRBD1 (5 bases). The CDR3 covers 14 residues. Germline CDR1 SGDLS, CDR2 YYNGEE. V lost 6 bases, J lost 6 bases, and 18 bases lay in between. DNA for the CDR3: TGTGCCAGCAATCATCTTGGACGGGGCGATGGCTACACCTTC. It translates to CASNHLGRGDGYTF. The entire variable domain, with the rest obtained from reference TRBV9 and TRBJ1-2, is as follows: DSGVTQTPKHLITATGQRVTLRCSPRSGDLSVYWYQQSLDQGLQFLIQYYNGEERAKGNILERFSAQQFPDLHSELNLSSLELGDSALYFCASNHLGRGDGYTFGSGTRLTVV.

This clone was recorded a few times. The chain employs TRBV5-6 and TRBJ2-7, with TRBD2 as a possible D gene (5 bases). Trimming removed 2 bases at V and 2 bases at J, with 14 bases between. This CDR3 contains 15 residues. CDR1 and CDR2 from the germline V gene are SGHDT and YYEEEE. The chain's CDR3 is CASSFSSLLTYEQYF. CDR3 DNA: TGTGCCAGCAGCTTTTCTAGCCTACTAACCTACGAGCAGTACTTC. The full variable domain, rest sourced from reference TRBV5-6 and TRBJ2-7, is DAGVTQSPTHLIKTRGQQVTLRCSPKSGHDTVSWYQQALGQGPQFIFQYYEEEERQRGNFPDRFSGHQFPNYSSELNVNALLLGDSALYLCASSFSSLLTYEQYFGPGTRLTVT.

The rearrangement joins TRBV6-6 to TRBJ2-7; maybe TRBD2 (6 bases). This CDR3 comprises 16 residues. Germline CDR1 and CDR2: MNHNY and SVGAGI (reference sequence). V was shortened by 6 bases and J by 2 bases, with 20 bases between the two germline ends. CDR3 coding DNA: TGTGCCAGCAGAAACCGAACCGGGACTTATACCTACGAGCAGTACTTC. It encodes CASRNRTGTYTYEQYF.

The rearrangement links TRBV18 to TRBJ1-2; a possible D gene is TRBD1 (5 bases). The CDR3 spans 15 residues. Germline V gene data show CDR1 as KGHSH and CDR2 as LQKENI. V lost 2 bases and J lost 3, with 13 bases in between. CDR3 coding DNA: TGTGCCAGCTCACCAACGATGTGGGGGGACTATGGCTACACCTTC. This codes for CASSPTMWGDYGYTF.

The rearrangement links TRBV5-1 to TRBJ1-2; 9 bases map to TRBD1. Germline CDR1 reads SGHRS; CDR2 reads YFSETQ. The CDR3 sequence is 14 residues long. J lost 4 bases, V lost 1 base, and 2 bases had no gene match. Written as DNA, the CDR3 is TGCGCCAGCAGCTTGCAGACAGGGGGCTATGGCTACACCTTC. It codes for CASSLQTGGYGYTF.

This chain connects TRBV6-5 to TRBJ2-7, with D perhaps being TRBD1 or TRBD2 (5 bases each). The CDR3 has 16 residues. Deletions cut 0 bases from V and 3 bases from J, with 15 bases between. Germline CDR1 and CDR2: MNHEY and SVGAGI. In DNA, the CDR3 is TGTGCCAGCAGTTACTCGACCGGGGACCCAGTCTACGAGCAGTACTTC. Translating it yields CASSYSTGDPVYEQYF.

V and J are TRBV7-8 and TRBJ2-1; D not resolved. CDR1 and CDR2 (germline): SGHVS, FQNEAQ. There are 14 residues in the CDR3. The ends were cut back, 1 base at V and 9 bases at J, with 13 bases in the middle. The CDR3 DNA sequence: TGTGCCAGCAGCTTAGAGCAGAGATATACTGAGCAGTTCTTC. Translated: CASSLEQRYTEQFF.

The chain combines TRBV9 with TRBJ1-1; D remains unclear. The germline V gene has CDR1 SGDLS and CDR2 YYNGEE. Trimming took 2 bases from V and 11 from J, leaving 16 bases between them. The CDR3 is 13 residues long. The CDR3 DNA reads TGTGCCAGCAGCGTTGATCCCCAAACGTGGGCTTTCTTT. As protein: CASSVDPQTWAFF. Full variable domain (remainder filled in from reference TRBV9 and TRBJ1-1): DSGVTQTPKHLITATGQRVTLRCSPRSGDLSVYWYQQSLDQGLQFLIQYYNGEERAKGNILERFSAQQFPDLHSELNLSSLELGDSALYFCASSVDPQTWAFFGQGTRLTVV.

The chain has TRBV5-6 and TRBJ1-4; 7 nucleotides align to TRBD1. J gave up 4 bases and V 0 bases, and 6 bases lay outside the gene matches. Germline V lookup: CDR1 SGHDT, CDR2 YYEEEE. The CDR3 consists of 16 residues. The CDR3 sequence: CASSLEAGTVNEKLFF. The CDR3 region has the DNA TGTGCCAGCAGCTTGGAAGCCGGGACAGTTAATGAAAAACTGTTTTTT. Full variable domain (rest looked up from reference TRBV5-6 and TRBJ1-4): DAGVTQSPTHLIKTRGQQVTLRCSPKSGHDTVSWYQQALGQGPQFIFQYYEEEERQRGNFPDRFSGHQFPNYSSELNVNALLLGDSALYLCASSLEAGTVNEKLFFGSGTQLSVL.

This clone occurred once. The J gene is TRBJ1-4, the V gene TRBV16; D ambiguous. V was pared by 4 bases and J by 5 bases, with 17 bases between. The germline V gene encodes CDR1 KGHSY and CDR2 FQNENV. The CDR3 extends over 16 amino acids. The CDR3 DNA is TGTGCCAGCAGCCCGCCGGCGGGCAGGCGGAATGAAAAACTGTTTTTT. Translating gives CASSPPAGRRNEKLFF.